This TCR beta chain was retrieved from a study of T cells in localized non-small cell lung cancer. Study-wide results and caveats: Uninvolved adjacent lung showed peak T cell clonality, exceeding tumor. Adjacent lung had a median roughly 60 of the 100 largest tumor clones. Heterogeneity cannot be ruled out, as sequencing used one tumor region only. Longer overall survival was associated with a higher density of T cells in the blood.

In regard to this clone: Its antigen is not identified.

The V gene's germline CDR1 is SGHAT and CDR2 FQNNGV. This CDR3 is built from 13 residues. V lost 5 bases to trimming and J lost 2 bases, with 10 bases between them. The table came from immunoSEQ multiplex PCR; TCRdb's copy has only in-frame clones and leaves some out. Here the sample spans about 33,000 clones, nearly 80% being singletons. This clonotype was sampled from a male donor at least 60 years old with stage II squamous cell lung carcinoma. Specimen: peripheral blood, collected before any cancer treatment. The chain links TRBV11-2 to TRBJ2-7; D is unresolved. The chain's CDR3 is CASSPPPTYEQYF. The CDR3 DNA follows: TGTGCCAGCAGCCCACCTCCCACCTACGAGCAGTACTTC.